This T cell receptor (beta chain) was observed in a study of Ad26.COV2.S vaccination and SARS-CoV-2 variants. Across the study: Each vaccinee took Ad26.COV2.S intramuscularly, once or twice 56 days apart.

Repertoires were generated with immunoSEQ multiplex PCR, while TCRdb's copy carries only in-frame clones and drops some. The table has approximately 400,000 clones, 80% to 90% seen once. Treatment defined: roughly 19 received Ad26.COV2.S at low or high dose, single or two shots; about 5 received placebo; per-sample allocation not given. Day 63 after the first injection of vaccine or placebo was the sampling time. The CDR3 consists of 17 residues. This sequence was found in a person aged 18-65 years who received the Ad26.COV2.S COVID-19 vaccine or a placebo. The chain combines TRBV21-1 with TRBJ2-3; no DNA check was done on the table's D call, TRBD1. TRBV21-1 is noted as a pseudogene. The sample was peripheral blood, taken in a trial of Ad26.COV2.S vaccine versus placebo. The DNA for the CDR3 is TGTGCCAGCAGCAAACCAGGGGGTGGACAGTGCACAGATACGCAGTATTTT. This sequence encodes CASSKPGGGQCTDTQYF.